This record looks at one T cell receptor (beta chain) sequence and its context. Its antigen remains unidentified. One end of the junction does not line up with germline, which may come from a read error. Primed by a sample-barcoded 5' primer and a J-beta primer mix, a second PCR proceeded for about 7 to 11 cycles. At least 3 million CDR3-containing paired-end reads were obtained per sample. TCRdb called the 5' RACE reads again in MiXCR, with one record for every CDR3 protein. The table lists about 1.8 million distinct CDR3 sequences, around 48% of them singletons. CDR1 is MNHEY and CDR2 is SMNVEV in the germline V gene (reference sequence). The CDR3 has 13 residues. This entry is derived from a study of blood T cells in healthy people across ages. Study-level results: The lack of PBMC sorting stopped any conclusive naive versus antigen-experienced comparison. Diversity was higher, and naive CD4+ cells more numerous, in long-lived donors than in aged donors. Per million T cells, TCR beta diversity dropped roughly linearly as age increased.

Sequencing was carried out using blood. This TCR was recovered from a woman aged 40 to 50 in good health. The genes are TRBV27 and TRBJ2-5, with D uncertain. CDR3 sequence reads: CANSLAGLETQYF. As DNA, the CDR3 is TGTGCCAACAGTTTAGCCGGGCTGGAGACCCAGTACTTC.